The entry that follows covers one T cell receptor (beta chain) sequence. Its specificity is not known. This sample was included in a study of shared clonotypes between healthy human individuals. Broader study findings: Sampling covered blood only; tissue repertoires likely differ.

Trimming at V came to 3 bases and at J to 5 bases, leaving 9 bases not matched to a gene. This CDR3 has 16 amino acids. The germline V gene encodes CDR1 LNHDA and CDR2 SQIVND (reference sequence). Some clones are missing from TCRdb's copy, which holds only in-frame ones; the method was immunoSEQ multiplex PCR. The data show hundreds of thousands of clones, about 74% seen once. This TCR came from a woman aged 25 to 39 in good health. The V gene is TRBV19, the J gene TRBJ2-3; 9 bases fit TRBD2. Sequencing was carried out using memory CD4+ T cells sorted from blood. Subset of the sample: CD45RA-negative fraction. The chain's CDR3 is CASSILAGLPGDTQYF. The CDR3 DNA sequence: TGTGCCAGTAGTATCCTAGCGGGGTTACCTGGAGATACGCAGTATTTT.